The 13 T cell receptor beta chains presented below share a single source sample, sequenced in a study of lymphopenia after photon versus proton radiotherapy. Assay used: immunoSEQ multiplex PCR; TCRdb lists only in-frame clones, some missing. The sample yields about 62,000 clones, around 87% seen once. This specimen consisted of peripheral blood, obtained from a patient treated with proton-based radiotherapy. The receptors originated from a man older than 75 with esophageal cancer.

The chain is built from TRBV9 and TRBJ1-5; the D gene is possibly TRBD1 (6 bases). CDR3 length: 14 residues. CDR1 SGDLS and CDR2 YYNGEE come from the germline V gene. V shed 0 bases and J shed 5 bases, with 9 bases lying between them. The CDR3 here is CASSVGAGDQPQHF. The CDR3 region has the DNA TGTGCCAGCAGCGTAGGGGCAGGGGATCAGCCCCAGCATTTT.

The chain employs TRBV7-3 and TRBJ1-2; 10 bases line up with TRBD1. The CDR3 loop spans 15 amino acids. V lost 0 bases and J lost 3; bases outside the gene matches: 1. Germline CDR1 and CDR2: SGHTA and FQGTGA. The CDR3 DNA reads as TGTGCCAGCAGCTTAACCGGGACAGGGGACTATGGCTACACCTTC. The encoded protein is CASSLTGTGDYGYTF. Variable domain in full (rest from reference TRBV7-3 and TRBJ1-2): GAGVSQTPSNKVTEKGKYVELRCDPISGHTALYWYRQSLGQGPEFLIYFQGTGAADDSGLPNDRFFAVRPEGSVSTLKIQRTERGDSAVYLCASSLTGTGDYGYTFGSGTRLTVV.

The chain combines TRBV2 with TRBJ2-3; D possibly corresponds to TRBD1 (5 bases). This CDR3 contains 14 residues. The V end lost 7 bases, the J end lost 0 bases, and 11 bases lay between the germline ends. Per germline, CDR1 SNHLY and CDR2 FYNNEI. In DNA, the CDR3 is TGTGCCAGCAAAGGGGTACGAAGCACAGATACGCAGTATTTT. Its translation is CASKGVRSTDTQYF.

The chain links TRBV18 to TRBJ2-5, with D perhaps given as TRBD1 or TRBD2 (6 bases each). The DNA end favors TRBJ2-7, so the J call may be wrong. This CDR3 has 14 residues. Germline lookup yields CDR1 KGHSH and CDR2 LQKENI. Here the CDR3 reads CASSLTQGGYEQYF. The CDR3 DNA follows: TGTGCCAGCTCACTTACACAGGGAGGCTACGAGCAGTACTTC.

The CDR3 DNA sequence: TGCGCCAGCACGGACAGAGGGAGGGTCGGCACTGAAGCTTTCTTT. As protein: CASTDRGRVGTEAFF. V usage is TRBV10-2 and J usage is TRBJ1-1; tentative D call: TRBD1 (6 bases). The CDR3 runs 15 residues. V lost 7 bases and J 4 bases, leaving 19 bases between the germline ends. Looked up from germline, CDR1 is WSHSY and CDR2 is SAAADI.

The chain joins TRBV5-5 to TRBJ1-5; D is unclear. V lost 2 bases to trimming and J lost 6 bases, with 12 bases between them. Germline V gene sequence: CDR1 SGHKS, CDR2 YYEKEE (reference sequence). The CDR3 loop spans 14 amino acids. CDR3 DNA sequence: TGTGCCAGCAGCTTTGCGACAAAGGGTCAGCCCCAGCATTTT. Translation: CASSFATKGQPQHF. Supplemented by reference TRBV5-5 and TRBJ1-5, the full variable domain reads DAGVTQSPTHLIKTRGQQVTLRCSPISGHKSVSWYQQVLGQGPQFIFQYYEKEERGRGNFPDRFSARQFPNYSSELNVNALLLGDSALYLCASSFATKGQPQHFGDGTRLSIL.

V and J are TRBV9 and TRBJ1-1; the D is unclear. Trimming stripped 0 bases from V and 1 base from J, with 10 bases between. The CDR3 sequence is 15 residues long. Per germline, CDR1 SGDLS and CDR2 YYNGEE. The CDR3 sequence: CASSVAAVGNTEAFF. The CDR3 nucleotides are TGTGCCAGCAGCGTAGCGGCAGTCGGGAACACTGAAGCTTTCTTT.

V and J are TRBV15 and TRBJ2-3; D not certain. Trimming pared 3 bases from V and 2 bases from J, leaving 6 bases between. The CDR3 runs to 13 residues. In germline, CDR1 is LNHNV, CDR2 YYDKDF (reference sequence). In DNA, the CDR3 is TGTGCCACCAGCAGGGTGGACACAGATACGCAGTATTTT. This gives the protein CATSRVDTDTQYF.

CDR3 DNA sequence: TGTGCCAGCAAAGAGGGGCAAGGGGACGAGCAGTACTTC. It specifies CASKEGQGDEQYF. The chain combines TRBV6-6 with TRBJ2-7, with D possibly being TRBD1 or TRBD2 (5 bases each). The germline CDR1 and CDR2 sequences are MNHNY and SVGAGI (reference sequence). V was shortened by 7 bases and J by 5 bases, with 15 bases between the two germline ends. The CDR3 has 13 amino acids.

This clone has a single count. The chain couples TRBV7-9 to TRBJ1-5; 9 nucleotides line up with TRBD1. J was trimmed by 4 bases and V by 5 bases; bases with no gene match: 6. The germline CDR1 and CDR2 sequences are SEHNR and FQNEAQ (reference sequence). The length of the CDR3 is 15 residues. The CDR3 reads CASSGRTGDNQPQHF. CDR3 nucleotides: TGTGCCAGCAGCGGGCGGACAGGGGATAATCAGCCCCAGCATTTT. The full variable domain, its missing parts supplied by reference TRBV7-9 and TRBJ1-5, is DTGVSQNPRHKITKRGQNVTFRCDPISEHNRLYWYRQTLGQGPEFLTYFQNEAQLEKSRLLSDRFSAERPKGSFSTLEIQRTEQGDSAMYLCASSGRTGDNQPQHFGDGTRLSIL.

This clone was recorded only once. The gene calls are TRBV5-1 and TRBJ2-5; 10 nucleotides align to TRBD2. This CDR3 is 15 amino acids long. Germline V gene sequence: CDR1 SGHRS, CDR2 YFSETQ. V shed 7 bases, J shed 1 base, and the junction held 7 bases outside the gene matches. The CDR3 loop is CASGTSGTFQETQYF. The CDR3 DNA sequence: TGCGCCAGCGGCACTAGCGGGACTTTCCAAGAGACCCAGTACTTC.

The chain links TRBV2 to TRBJ2-2; possibly TRBD2 for D (6 bases). This CDR3 is 15 amino acids long. Between the trimmed V and J ends, which lost 5 bases and 2 bases, there was a span of 12 bases. The germline CDR1 and CDR2 sequences are SNHLY and FYNNEI. The CDR3 sequence: CASSRRADNTGELFF. The CDR3, as DNA: TGTGCCAGCAGTAGGAGGGCGGATAACACCGGGGAGCTGTTTTTT.

V usage is TRBV6-1 and J usage is TRBJ1-1; possible D gene TRBD1, 6 bases. CDR1 and CDR2 from the germline V gene are MNHNS and SASEGT. The V gene lost 3 bases and the J gene lost 1 base, with 12 bases spanning the gap. CDR3 length equals 15 residues. The CDR3: CASSDLGGTNTEAFF. The DNA of the CDR3 is TGTGCCAGCAGTGATTTGGGGGGCACGAACACTGAAGCTTTCTTT.